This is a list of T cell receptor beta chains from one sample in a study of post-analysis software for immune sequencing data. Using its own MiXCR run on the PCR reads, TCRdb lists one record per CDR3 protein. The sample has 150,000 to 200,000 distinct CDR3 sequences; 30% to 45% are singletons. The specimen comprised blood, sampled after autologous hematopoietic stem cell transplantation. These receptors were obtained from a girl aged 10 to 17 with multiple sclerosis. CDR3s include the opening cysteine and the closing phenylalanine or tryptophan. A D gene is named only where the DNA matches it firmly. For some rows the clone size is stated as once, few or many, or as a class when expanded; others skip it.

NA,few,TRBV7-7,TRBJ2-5,CASSLQDTPGETQYF,TGTGCTAGCAGCTTACAGGACACCCCGGGAGAGACCCAGTACTTC
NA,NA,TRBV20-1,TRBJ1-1,CSAAVGGLRDTEAFF,TGCAGTGCTGCCGTTGGGGGGCTGAGGGACACTGAAGCTTTCTTT
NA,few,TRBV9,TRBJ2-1,CASSVGFYNEQFF,TGTGCCAGCAGCGTAGGCTTTTACAATGAGCAGTTCTTC
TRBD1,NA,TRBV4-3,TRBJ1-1,CASSHPGQGKGPEAFF,TGCGCCAGCAGCCATCCCGGACAGGGGAAGGGCCCTGAAGCTTTCTTT
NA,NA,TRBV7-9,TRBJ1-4,CASGSNNEKLFF,TGTGCCAGCGGGAGTAATAATGAAAAACTGTTTTTT
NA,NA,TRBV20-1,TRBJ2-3,CSARTGPAYTAQYF,TGCAGTGCTAGGACGGGCCCGGCCTATACAGCGCAGTATTTT
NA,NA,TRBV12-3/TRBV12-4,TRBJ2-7,CASSFLVFYEQYF,TGTGCCAGCAGTTTTCTCGTGTTCTACGAGCAGTACTTC
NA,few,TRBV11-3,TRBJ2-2,CASSLFGAGELFF,TGTGCCAGCAGCCTGTTTGGGGCCGGGGAGCTGTTTTTT
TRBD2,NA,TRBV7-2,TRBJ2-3,CASSRTSGTADTQYF,TGTGCCAGCAGCCGGACTAGCGGGACCGCAGATACGCAGTATTTT
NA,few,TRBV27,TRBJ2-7,CASSLAGPSYEQYF,TGTGCCAGCAGTTTAGCCGGGCCCTCCTACGAGCAGTACTTC
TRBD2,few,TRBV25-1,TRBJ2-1,CASSDGAGGTTYNEQFF,TGTGCCAGCAGTGACGGGGCGGGAGGTACGACCTACAATGAGCAGTTCTTC